The 21 T cell receptor beta chains below come from one sample, sequenced in a study of CD8 T cells in ankylosing spondylitis. Overall study findings and caveats: Among TCR beta sequences, a motif of several highly homologous variants appeared characteristic of ankylosing spondylitis blood.

Each CDR3 protein is one row after TCRdb ran MiXCR on the 5' RACE reads. Seen here are a few hundred thousand distinct CDR3 sequences, 6% to 8% observed once, and the top ten hold 13% to 15%. The antigens of these receptors remain unknown. The material sequenced was blood, either unsorted or a sorted T cell fraction (not recorded which). Source of these receptors: a male donor with ankylosing spondylitis.

This clonotype was observed many times. The V and J genes are TRBV12-3 or TRBV12-4 and TRBJ2-7; 8 bases agree with TRBD2. J lost 4 bases, V lost 7 bases, and 21 bases had no gene match. The length of the CDR3 is 18 residues. CDR3 residues: CASTLSTGRGGYRYEQYF. CDR3 nucleotide sequence: TGTGCCAGCACCTTAAGCACAGGGCGCGGGGGGTATAGATACGAGCAGTACTTC.

The rearrangement joins TRBV19 to TRBJ1-5, with D maybe TRBD1 (5 bases). There are 15 residues in the CDR3. V dropped 2 bases and J dropped 6 bases, with 14 bases sitting between them. The germline gives CDR1 LNHDA, CDR2 SQIVND (reference sequence). CDR3 loop: CASSIRRERGQPQHF. The CDR3 coding sequence is TGTGCCAGTAGTATAAGGAGGGAAAGGGGTCAGCCCCAGCATTTT.

The chain links TRBV12-3 or TRBV12-4 to TRBJ2-1, with no clear D. The V end was cut by 2 bases, the J end by 5 bases, with 7 bases between. The CDR3 loop spans 13 amino acids. The CDR3 DNA sequence: TGTGCCAGCAGTTTAACGGCGAACAATGAGCAGTTCTTC. Translation gives CASSLTANNEQFF.

This clonotype was counted many times. The CDR3 sequence: CASSQASGQGTPQPRGQFF. As DNA, the CDR3 is TGTGCCAGTAGTCAAGCCTCCGGACAGGGGACCCCTCAGCCGCGGGGGCAGTTCTTC. This chain connects TRBV19 to TRBJ2-1, with TRBD1 matching over 9 bases. With 5 bases clipped from V and 12 bases from J, the junction kept 26 bases outside the gene matches. Germline V lookup: CDR1 LNHDA, CDR2 SQIVND (reference sequence). This CDR3 is 19 amino acids long. The full variable domain, rest sourced from reference TRBV19 and TRBJ2-1, is DGGITQSPKYLFRKEGQNVTLSCEQNLNHDAMYWYRQDPGQGLRLIYYSQIVNDFQKGDIAEGYSVSREKKESFPLTVTSAQKNPTAFYLCASSQASGQGTPQPRGQFFGPGTRLTVL.

V usage is TRBV5-6 and J usage is TRBJ2-7, with unresolved D. The CDR3 is made up of 15 amino acids. Trimming shortened V by 4 bases and J by 0 bases, and 14 bases separated the two germline ends. Per the germline V gene, CDR1 is SGHDT and CDR2 is YYEEEE. The CDR3 nucleotides are TGTGCCAGCAGCCCCACACGCAGGAGCTCCTACGAGCAGTACTTC. The encoded protein is CASSPTRRSSYEQYF.

This clonotype was counted a few times. The V gene is TRBV27, the J gene TRBJ1-5; D uncertain. This CDR3 is 13 amino acids long. Germline assignment: CDR1 MNHEY and CDR2 SMNVEV (reference sequence). With 6 bases removed from V and 0 bases from J, the gap between germline ends came to 6 bases. CDR3 amino acids: CASRGSSNQPQHF. The DNA for the CDR3 is TGTGCCAGCAGAGGGTCTAGCAATCAGCCCCAGCATTTT.

This clonotype showed up many times. This sequence joins TRBV7-2 and TRBJ2-7; unclear D gene. Germline V gene lookup returns CDR1 SGHTA and CDR2 FQGNSA. The CDR3 loop spans 14 amino acids. The V end was cut by 1 base, the J end by 7 bases, with 14 bases between. This CDR3 is CASSLVGSEWEQYF. CDR3 nucleotides: TGTGCCAGCAGCTTAGTGGGATCAGAGTGGGAGCAGTACTTC.

This clonotype was observed many times. V gene TRBV7-9 combines with J gene TRBJ2-7, with D possibly matching TRBD2 (6 bases). This CDR3 has 14 residues. The germline V and J ends were trimmed by 4 bases and 4 bases, with 14 bases remaining between them. Per the germline V gene, CDR1 is SEHNR and CDR2 is FQNEAQ (reference sequence). The CDR3 DNA sequence: TGTGCCAGCAGCTCCGGAACTAGCAGGTACGAGCAGTACTTC. Translation: CASSSGTSRYEQYF. Filled out from reference TRBV7-9 and TRBJ2-7, the complete variable domain reads DTGVSQNPRHKITKRGQNVTFRCDPISEHNRLYWYRQTLGQGPEFLTYFQNEAQLEKSRLLSDRFSAERPKGSFSTLEIQRTEQGDSAMYLCASSSGTSRYEQYFGPGTRLTVT.

There are many counts of this clonotype. Relative to the germline gene, one junction end is altered; a read error may explain this. The chain couples TRBV18 to TRBJ2-7, with D hard to call. This CDR3 region has 12 residues. Per germline, CDR1 KGHSH and CDR2 LQKENI. CDR3 in amino acids: CASSPGSHEQYF. The CDR3 DNA is TGTGCCAGCTCACCAGGCTCCCACGAGCAGTACTTC.

This clonotype was observed at least ten times. The rearrangement joins TRBV21-1 to TRBJ2-5; no check of the table's D call, TRBD1, against the DNA was made. TRBV21-1 counts as a pseudogene. This CDR3 contains 16 residues. This CDR3 is CASTSRNTGGLETQYF. In DNA, the CDR3 is TGTGCCAGCACCTCCAGGAATACAGGGGGATTAGAGACCCAGTACTTC.

The V call is TRBV5-1, the J call TRBJ1-1; D gene uncertain. This CDR3 region has 16 residues. Trimming took 0 bases from V and 0 from J, leaving 12 bases between them. Germline assignment: CDR1 SGHRS and CDR2 YFSETQ. The CDR3 DNA is TGCGCCAGCAGCTTGGCCCGGGTCACCCTGAACACTGAAGCTTTCTTT. This codes for CASSLARVTLNTEAFF.

Only a few counts were recorded for this clonotype. The chain has TRBV6-4 and TRBJ2-1; D remains ambiguous. The V gene lost 8 bases and the J gene lost 2 bases, with 13 bases spanning the gap. Germline CDR1 and CDR2: MRHNA and SNTAGT. The CDR3 extends over 14 amino acids. CDR3 in DNA: TGTGCCAGCGGCCCCGGCGGCCCCTACAATGAGCAGTTCTTC. This encodes CASGPGGPYNEQFF.

The sample holds a few counts of this clonotype. This chain links TRBV12-5 with TRBJ1-1, with D hard to call. This CDR3 has 13 residues. The germline V gene has CDR1 LGHNT and CDR2 FRNRAP. Deletions cut 2 bases from V and 3 bases from J, with 7 bases between. The CDR3 bases are TGTGCTAGTGGTTTGAGTGGTTACACTGAAGCTTTCTTT. It yields the protein CASGLSGYTEAFF.

V and J are TRBV6-2 or TRBV6-3 and TRBJ2-7; possible D gene TRBD1, 6 bases. Germline V gene sequence: CDR1 MNHEY, CDR2 SVGEGT. Trimming stripped 7 bases from V and 3 bases from J, with 16 bases between. The CDR3 is 14 residues long. The CDR3 is CASTFGTQLYEQYF. The CDR3, as DNA: TGTGCCAGCACTTTTGGGACACAGCTCTACGAGCAGTACTTC.

This chain uses TRBV7-8 with TRBJ2-7; 7 bases align to TRBD1. Germline-derived CDR1 and CDR2 are SGHVS and FQNEAQ. This CDR3 contains 16 residues. Losses at the gene ends were 1 base for V and 3 bases for J; bases not matched to a gene: 9. The CDR3 region is CASSLVSGTENYEQYF. In nucleotides, the CDR3 is TGTGCCAGCAGCTTAGTATCCGGGACAGAGAACTACGAGCAGTACTTC.

This clonotype showed up many times. CDR3 region: CASSTPPGFQETQYF. The CDR3 nucleotides are TGTGCCAGCAGCACCCCCCCGGGATTCCAAGAGACCCAGTACTTC. V and J are TRBV7-2 and TRBJ2-5; D is possibly TRBD2 (5 bases). Trimming removed 5 bases at V and 1 base at J, with 14 bases between. The CDR3 sequence is 15 residues long. The germline V gene encodes CDR1 SGHTA and CDR2 FQGNSA.

The rearrangement joins TRBV7-9 to TRBJ2-7; 7 bases map to TRBD1. The germline V gene encodes CDR1 SEHNR and CDR2 FQNEAQ (reference sequence). Losses at the gene ends were 5 bases for V and 5 bases for J; bases not matched to a gene: 6. The CDR3 runs to 13 residues. The CDR3 spells CASSEGALDEQYF. CDR3 sequence (DNA): TGTGCCAGCAGCGAGGGGGCTCTGGACGAGCAGTACTTC.

This clonotype showed up many times. The chain uses TRBV27 and TRBJ2-1; tentatively, D is TRBD1 (7 bases). With 4 bases removed from V and 2 bases from J, the gap between germline ends came to 9 bases. The CDR3 length is 14 residues. Germline V gene lookup returns CDR1 MNHEY and CDR2 SMNVEV (reference sequence). DNA of the CDR3: TGTGCCAGCAGTTGGAGGGGGCCCTACAATGAGCAGTTCTTC. It translates to CASSWRGPYNEQFF.

This clonotype was seen at least ten times. The chain uses TRBV7-8 and TRBJ1-2; D gene unclear. Looked up from germline, CDR1 is SGHVS and CDR2 is FQNEAQ. Trimming cost V 1 base and J 4 bases, with 10 bases left between them. CDR3 size: 14 residues. CDR3 bases: TGTGCCAGCAGCTTAGGGCGGAACGCCTATGGCTACACCTTC. It encodes CASSLGRNAYGYTF.

There are a few counts of this clonotype. The chain combines TRBV6-5 with TRBJ2-1, with a possible D match to TRBD2 (6 bases). Germline CDR1 and CDR2: MNHEY and SVGAGI. V dropped 0 bases and J dropped 4 bases, with 13 bases sitting between them. This CDR3 region has 16 residues. The CDR3 DNA is TGTGCCAGCAGTTACTCTGGGGGGATTGGGTACAATGAGCAGTTCTTC. Protein: CASSYSGGIGYNEQFF.

This clonotype was counted many times. V and J are TRBV20-1 and TRBJ1-3, with D possibly TRBD1 on 5 matching bases. This CDR3 spans 17 amino acids. The V and J ends lost 0 bases and 1 base respectively, with 16 bases between them. Germline V gene lookup returns CDR1 DFQATT and CDR2 SNEGSKA (reference sequence). The CDR3 DNA is TGCAGTGCTAGAGATTACCCACGACAGAAATCTGGAAACACCATATATTTT. Protein sequence: CSARDYPRQKSGNTIYF.